Listed below are T cell receptor beta chains from one sample, sequenced in a study of blood T cell repertoires in COVID-19. The table came from immunoSEQ multiplex PCR; TCRdb's copy has only in-frame clones and leaves some out. The table includes roughly 100,000 clones, roughly 86% detected once. The sample consisted of peripheral blood. Source of these receptors: a human donor in a cohort sampled during active COVID-19. Each CDR3 is given with its conserved first and last residue. The D gene is left open where the match is weak. For some rows the clone size is stated as once, few or many, or as a class when expanded; others skip it.

j_gene,v_gene,abundance,d_gene,CDR3aa,CDR3nt
TRBJ1-3,TRBV29-1,-,-,CSANIPGRSSGNTIYF,TGCAGCGCTAATATCCCGGGAAGAAGCTCTGGAAACACCATATATTTT
TRBJ2-1,TRBV28,-,TRBD2,CASSSGSGGKQFF,TGTGCCAGCAGTTCCGGGAGCGGGGGCAAGCAGTTCTTC
TRBJ1-1,TRBV5-8,-,TRBD1,CASSFPRGRNTEAFF,TGTGCCAGCAGCTTTCCCAGGGGGAGGAACACTGAAGCTTTCTTT
TRBJ2-2,TRBV6-6,-,TRBD1,CASSLDRSTNTGELFF,TGTGCCAGCAGTTTGGACAGGTCAACGAACACCGGGGAGCTGTTTTTT
TRBJ1-1,TRBV6-5,-,-,CASSYFRRQGRTEAFF,TGTGCCAGCAGTTACTTCCGTCGGCAGGGCCGGACTGAAGCTTTCTTT
TRBJ2-1,TRBV12-2,-,-,CASRGLRQQGFCNEQFF,TGTGCAAGTCGGGGTTTAAGGCAACAGGGGTTTTGCAATGAGCAGTTCTTC
TRBJ1-6,TRBV19,-,TRBD1,CASMDRGRGSPLHF,TGTGCCAGTATGGACAGGGGGCGAGGATCACCCCTCCACTTT
TRBJ2-3,TRBV4-1,few,TRBD2,CASRRLGTSGAGDITDTQYF,TGCGCCAGCAGGCGGCTCGGGACTAGCGGGGCCGGGGACATCACAGATACGCAGTATTTT
TRBJ1-2,TRBV15,-,-,CATSRDGQYGYTF,TGTGCCACCAGCAGAGACGGACAGTATGGCTACACCTTC
TRBJ2-7,TRBV9,-,TRBD1,CASSVGTASSYEQYF,TGTGCCAGCAGCGTCGGGACAGCCTCCTCCTACGAGCAGTACTTC
TRBJ1-6,TRBV10-1,-,-,CASRSGVRDSPLHF,TGCGCCAGCAGGTCGGGGGTCCGGGATTCACCCCTCCACTTT
TRBJ1-2,TRBV7-9,-,-,CASSFAGLNRDGGYTF,TGTGCCAGCAGCTTTGCAGGCCTGAACAGGGATGGCGGCTACACCTTC
TRBJ2-7,TRBV7-3,-,TRBD2,CASSAEPTSGSLDEQYF,TGTGCCAGCAGCGCCGAACCAACTAGCGGGAGTCTGGACGAGCAGTACTTC
TRBJ1-5,TRBV7-9,-,-,CASSSLNQPQHF,TGTGCCAGCAGTTCCCTAAATCAGCCCCAGCATTTT
TRBJ1-2,TRBV29-1,-,TRBD1,CSVGQGENYGYTF,TGCAGCGTTGGACAGGGTGAGAACTATGGCTACACCTTC
TRBJ2-3,TRBV2,-,TRBD2,CASSEQSGSGGDTQYF,TGTGCCAGCAGTGAGCAGAGCGGGAGCGGGGGAGATACGCAGTATTTT
TRBJ2-1,TRBV11-3,-,-,CASSLGQSSYNEQFF,TGTGCCAGCAGCTTGGGGCAGAGCTCCTACAATGAGCAGTTCTTC
TRBJ1-2,TRBV5-1,-,-,CASSLDLAANYGYTF,TGCGCCAGCAGCTTGGATCTCGCAGCGAACTATGGCTACACCTTC
TRBJ1-4,TRBV19,-,-,CASSMAGGTTNEKLFF,TGTGCCAGTAGTATGGCGGGCGGGACAACTAATGAAAAACTGTTTTTT
TRBJ2-5,TRBV4-2,-,-,CASSQDPGLETQYF,TGTGCCAGCAGCCAAGATCCAGGGTTGGAGACCCAGTACTTC
TRBJ2-2,TRBV19,once,TRBD1,CASSIDKFRSGQGSGELFF,TGTGCCAGTAGTATAGATAAATTTAGATCGGGACAGGGGTCCGGGGAGCTGTTTTTT
TRBJ2-7,TRBV7-2,-,TRBD1,CASSFVGTASNEQYF,TGTGCCAGCAGCTTCGTTGGGACAGCGAGCAACGAGCAGTACTTC
TRBJ2-3,TRBV3-1/TRBV3-2,-,-,CASSPGTDTQYF,TGTGCCAGCAGCCCGGGCACAGATACGCAGTATTTT
TRBJ1-1,TRBV5-4,-,-,CASSLPKNTEAFF,TGTGCCAGCAGCTTGCCAAAGAACACTGAAGCTTTCTTT
TRBJ2-7,TRBV28,-,-,CASSWPGSLAYEQYF,TGTGCCAGCAGTTGGCCAGGGTCCCTGGCGTACGAGCAGTACTTC
TRBJ2-5,TRBV15,-,-,CATSPPRSGGETQYF,TGTGCCACCAGCCCCCCGCGGTCGGGTGGAGAGACCCAGTACTTC
TRBJ1-2,TRBV28,few,-,CASLTPNRDYGYTF,TGTGCCAGCCTAACCCCAAACAGAGACTATGGCTACACCTTC
TRBJ1-1,TRBV5-1,few,TRBD1,CASSFTGTEGAFF,TGCGCCAGCAGCTTTACAGGGACAGAAGGAGCTTTCTTT
TRBJ1-2,TRBV3-1/TRBV3-2,-,TRBD1,CASSQGGGQGYTF,TGTGCCAGCAGCCAAGGAGGGGGACAGGGCTACACCTTC
TRBJ2-3,TRBV12-3/TRBV12-4,-,-,CASSFNRDQYF,TGTGCCAGCAGTTTTAACAGGGACCAGTATTTT
TRBJ2-1,TRBV7-3,-,TRBD2,CASRKMGTSGSSSNEQFF,TGTGCCAGCAGGAAAATGGGGACTAGCGGTTCCTCGAGCAATGAGCAGTTCTTC
TRBJ2-7,TRBV9,-,TRBD2,CASSREGPAYEQYF,TGTGCCAGCAGCCGGGAGGGCCCCGCCTACGAGCAGTACTTC